These 10 T cell receptor beta chains came from one sample sequenced in a study of T cell responses to AZD1222 COVID-19 vaccine. Only in-frame clones appear in the TCRdb table, and some are missing; sequencing was by immunoSEQ multiplex PCR. The data show about 63,000 clones, approximately 83% seen once. The sample consisted of peripheral blood, taken 28 days after the second AZD1222 dose. These receptors were taken from an adult who received the AZD1222 COVID-19 vaccine.

This clone was picked up one time. The gene calls are TRBV19 and TRBJ2-7; D is perhaps TRBD2 (7 bases). The V gene lost 7 bases and the J gene lost 7 bases, with 14 bases spanning the gap. This CDR3 has 12 amino acids. The germline V gene has CDR1 LNHDA and CDR2 SQIVND (reference sequence). The CDR3 region is CASTSGGREQYF. The CDR3 nucleotides are TGTGCCAGTACCTCGGGGGGCCGGGAGCAGTACTTC.

This clone has just a few counts. This rearrangement joins TRBV7-2 to TRBJ1-2, with TRBD1 matching over 10 bases. The germline CDR1 and CDR2 sequences are SGHTA and FQGNSA. The CDR3 spans 15 residues. V dropped 5 bases and J dropped 4; count of bases not matched to a gene: 7. The CDR3 region is CASSPMGDRGYGYTF. CDR3 bases: TGTGCCAGCAGCCCGATGGGGGACAGGGGCTATGGCTACACCTTC.

The table lists this clone with a count of one. The rearrangement links TRBV5-1 to TRBJ2-7; 8 bases are shared with TRBD2. The CDR3 contains 15 residues. The J segment lost 9 bases and the V segment lost 0 bases, leaving 11 bases of the junction unmatched. Per the germline V gene, CDR1 is SGHRS and CDR2 is YFSETQ. The CDR3 region is CASSLVGTREGRQYF. In DNA form, the CDR3 reads TGCGCCAGCAGCTTGGTTGGGACCCGGGAGGGAAGGCAGTACTTC.

The sample holds one count of this clone. The chain joins TRBV7-6 to TRBJ2-3; the D call may be TRBD1 or TRBD2 (5 bases each). This CDR3 is 16 amino acids long. With 1 base removed from V and 4 bases from J, the gap between germline ends came to 15 bases. The germline CDR1 and CDR2 sequences are SGHVS and FNYEAQ. The CDR3 sequence: CASSLGLGERADTQYF. The CDR3 bases are TGTGCCAGCAGCTTAGGTTTAGGGGAGAGAGCAGATACGCAGTATTTT. The variable domain in full, with the rest retrieved from reference TRBV7-6 and TRBJ2-3, is GAGVSQSPRYKVTKRGQDVALRCDPISGHVSLYWYRQALGQGPEFLTYFNYEAQQDKSGLPNDRFSAERPEGSISTLTIQRTEQRDSAMYRCASSLGLGERADTQYFGPGTRLTVL.

This clone was seen just once. The chain uses TRBV5-1 and TRBJ1-4; D possibly corresponds to TRBD1 (5 bases). Germline lookup yields CDR1 SGHRS and CDR2 YFSETQ. The V gene lost 4 bases and the J gene lost 4 bases, with 17 bases spanning the gap. The CDR3 has 16 amino acids. The chain's CDR3 is CASSHGRDGINEKLFF. CDR3 DNA: TGCGCCAGCAGCCATGGCAGGGATGGGATTAATGAAAAACTGTTTTTT.

This rearrangement joins TRBV7-9 to TRBJ1-5; D remains unclear. This CDR3 region has 13 residues. Germline CDR1 SEHNR, CDR2 FQNEAQ (reference sequence). Trimming removed 4 bases at V and 11 bases at J, with 15 bases between. Written as DNA, the CDR3 is TGTGCCAGCAGCTCCGGGCCCGACGGGGCCCAGCATTTT. This codes for CASSSGPDGAQHF.

The V and J genes are TRBV2 and TRBJ2-6; D ambiguous. The V gene lost 10 bases and the J gene lost 2 bases, with 0 bases spanning the gap. The length of the CDR3 is 10 residues. The germline V gene encodes CDR1 SNHLY and CDR2 FYNNEI. CDR3 sequence reads: CATGANVLTF. In DNA, the CDR3 is TGTGCCACTGGGGCCAACGTCCTGACTTTC.

The genes are TRBV28 and TRBJ1-4; TRBD1 matches 11 bases. This CDR3 has 14 amino acids. The trim removed 5 bases at V and 8 bases at J, leaving 4 bases unmatched. Looked up from germline, CDR1 is MDHEN and CDR2 is SYDVKM. CDR3 coding DNA: TGTGCCAGCAGTCCGGACAGGGGGCGAGAAAAACTGTTTTTT. This codes for CASSPDRGREKLFF.

The rearrangement links TRBV19 to TRBJ2-2; weak D call: TRBD1 (6 bases). Germline values: CDR1 LNHDA, CDR2 SQIVND (reference sequence). The length of the CDR3 is 14 residues. V lost 5 bases to trimming and J lost 6 bases, with 13 bases between them. CDR3 bases: TGTGCCAGTAGTGTAAACAGGGAGTCCGGGGAGCTGTTTTTT. Translated: CASSVNRESGELFF.

The rearrangement joins TRBV6-1 to TRBJ1-2; D is unresolved. This CDR3 spans 14 amino acids. In germline, CDR1 is MNHNS, CDR2 SASEGT. Trimming took 7 bases from V and 3 from J, leaving 15 bases between them. CDR3 region: CASNSRGAYYGYTF. The CDR3 DNA sequence: TGTGCCAGCAACTCCCGGGGAGCTTACTATGGCTACACCTTC.